These T cell receptor beta chains were read from a single sample in a study of T cells in Graves' hyperthyroidism and ophthalmopathy. Each CDR3 protein gets one entry after TCRdb re-called the multiplex PCR reads with MiXCR. The repertoire holds hundreds of thousands of distinct CDR3 sequences, 11% to 15% seen once, with roughly 10% in the top ten. The sample consisted of blood. These receptors came from a woman between 18 and 30 years old with Graves' hyperthyroidism. CDR3s leave out the opening cysteine and the closing phenylalanine or tryptophan. Size tells how often a clone was seen (once, few, many) or the class of an expanded clone, and some rows leave it out.

j_call v_call clone_size cdr3_aa
TRBJ2-1 TRBV4-1 few ASSQAVSGSRLEQF
TRBJ1-5 TRBV28 few ASSSYGGNQPQH
TRBJ1-1 TRBV7-2 few ASSLAIRAF
TRBJ1-6 TRBV5-1 - ASSYGQGASPLH
TRBJ1-1 TRBV7-8 many ASSPPNDDTEAF
TRBJ1-1 TRBV7-8 many ASSLDRVWGRTEAF
TRBJ2-7 TRBV5-6 few ASTPRGQSYEQY
TRBJ2-1 TRBV3-1 many ASSQGTGGREQF
TRBJ2-6 TRBV11-2 many ASSPQGSGANVLT
TRBJ2-3 TRBV6-1 - ASRSGGADTQY
TRBJ2-7 TRBV19 - ASSIADRTYEQY
TRBJ1-1 TRBV30 - AWSVPGPEAF
TRBJ2-7 TRBV6-1 - ASSQDRGRLAGGLEQY
TRBJ2-1 TRBV11-2 few ASSPLRTSGRGYEQF
TRBJ1-1 TRBV28 many ASRLHRVRDTEAF
TRBJ2-7 TRBV20-1 - SAWNPGTSGYEQY
TRBJ2-1 TRBV12-3/TRBV12-4 many ASSQEGLAVGYNEQF
TRBJ2-7 TRBV3-1 - ASSLMGKQY
TRBJ1-5 TRBV5-8 many ASSWESGRTNQPQH
TRBJ2-7 TRBV2 - ACHRDAGEQY
TRBJ1-5 TRBV19 - ASSVDRDRSNQPQH
TRBJ2-1 TRBV7-3 - ASSLEGGRGNEQF
TRBJ1-5 TRBV30 once AWSASGTYNQPQH
TRBJ2-7 TRBV7-8 many ASSLGGETGAYEQY
TRBJ2-7 TRBV3-1 many ASSQGQGWDEQY
TRBJ2-2 TRBV28 few ASSSGPTFNTGELF
TRBJ1-5 TRBV20-1 few SARVPGYQPQH
TRBJ2-1 TRBV7-2 - ASSSRSRNEQF
TRBJ2-1 TRBV12-3/TRBV12-4 few ASSFERGRGNEQF